These 27 T cell receptor beta chains came from one sample sequenced in a study of cytomegalovirus exposure and HLA in healthy donors. PCR employed 60 Vbeta and 13 Jbeta primers. TCRdb's table, derived via immunoSEQ multiplex PCR, lists solely in-frame clones and lacks some. The ten most abundant clones cover around 2% of a sample with 40,000 to 50,000 clones. Specimen: PBMCs. The source of these receptors is a woman aged 40 to 50 in good health and CMV-seronegative.

The chain uses TRBV5-4 and TRBJ2-2; D uncertain. Trimming took 5 bases from V and 1 from J, leaving 6 bases between them. The CDR3 is 13 residues long. Germline CDR1 and CDR2: SGHNT and YYREEE (reference sequence). The chain's CDR3 is CASRSRNTGELFF. CDR3 DNA: TGTGCCAGCAGGAGCCGGAACACCGGGGAGCTGTTTTTT.

This chain connects TRBV29-1 to TRBJ2-1, with TRBD2 matching over 9 bases. With V trimmed by 0 bases and J by 6 bases, 6 bases remained unmatched. The CDR3 runs to 15 residues. From germline, CDR1 is SQVTM and CDR2 ANQGSEA. CDR3 bases: TGCAGCGTTGAAGACTTAGCGGGAGTTGGCAATGAGCAGTTCTTC. Protein product: CSVEDLAGVGNEQFF.

This chain uses TRBV7-2 with TRBJ2-7, with 8 bases that match TRBD2. The CDR3 has 14 amino acids. CDR1 is SGHTA, CDR2 FQGNSA, per germline. The ends lost 3 bases at V and 6 bases at J; junction bases unmatched: 7. The DNA for the CDR3 is TGTGCCAGCAGCTTTTCCTCCGGGGGGGCCGAGCAGTACTTC. Amino acids: CASSFSSGGAEQYF.

The chain joins TRBV18 to TRBJ1-1; TRBD1 might be the D (5 bases). Germline V lookup: CDR1 KGHSH, CDR2 LQKENI. The CDR3 runs to 15 residues. The V and J ends lost 1 base and 0 bases respectively, with 9 bases between them. CDR3 nucleotide sequence: TGTGCCAGCTCACCACAGACAGCCATGAACACTGAAGCTTTCTTT. This gives the protein CASSPQTAMNTEAFF.

The chain recombines TRBV15 with TRBJ1-6; D perhaps matches TRBD1 (6 bases). The germline gives CDR1 LNHNV, CDR2 YYDKDF (reference sequence). Trimming left V 1 base short and J 7 bases short, with 14 bases between. This CDR3 region has 16 residues. The CDR3 spells CATSRGEGQGNSPLHF. In nucleotides, the CDR3 is TGTGCCACCAGCAGAGGGGAGGGGCAGGGGAATTCACCCCTCCACTTT.

The genes are TRBV5-4 and TRBJ2-1; 7 nucleotides line up with TRBD1. The CDR3 contains 15 residues. V was clipped by 6 bases and J by 3 bases; unmatched bases: 9. The germline V gene has CDR1 SGHNT and CDR2 YYREEE (reference sequence). The CDR3 DNA reads as TGTGCCAGCACCCATCAGGGGGAGTTCTACAATGAGCAGTTCTTC. Translating it yields CASTHQGEFYNEQFF.

CDR3 in DNA: TGCGCCAGCAGCTTGATGGTAGCGGGGGACTACGAGCAGTACTTC. Its protein is CASSLMVAGDYEQYF. V usage is TRBV5-1 and J usage is TRBJ2-7, with 9 bases identical to TRBD2. The CDR3 covers 15 residues. Looked up from germline, CDR1 is SGHRS and CDR2 is YFSETQ. The trim removed 1 base at V and 3 bases at J, leaving 5 bases unmatched.

Of note for this clone: The sample carries other DNA sequences with the same CDR3. The chain carries TRBV7-9 and TRBJ1-5, with D hard to call. CDR1 is SEHNR and CDR2 is FQNEAQ in the germline V gene (reference sequence). With 3 bases removed from V and 4 bases from J, the gap between germline ends came to 4 bases. The CDR3 contains 12 residues. The DNA of the CDR3 is TGTGCCAGCAGCTTCCCAAATCAGCCCCAGCATTTT. Translation: CASSFPNQPQHF.

V is TRBV19 and J is TRBJ2-2; 11 bases map to TRBD2. Germline loops: CDR1 LNHDA, CDR2 SQIVND (reference sequence). Trimming removed 1 base from V and 8 bases from J; junction bases left unmatched: 12. CDR3 length: 18 residues. The CDR3 reads CASSIGLAGGRLRGELFF. The CDR3 coding sequence is TGTGCCAGTAGTATAGGTCTAGCGGGAGGACGTCTGAGGGGGGAGCTGTTTTTT.

The CDR3 DNA sequence: TGTGCCAGCAGCTTAGAGCGGGGGCTCACCTACGAGCAGTACTTC. Encoded protein: CASSLERGLTYEQYF. V usage is TRBV7-2 and J usage is TRBJ2-7; 8 bases are shared with TRBD2. Trimming at V came to 1 base and at J to 2 bases, leaving 4 bases not matched to a gene. Germline values: CDR1 SGHTA, CDR2 FQGNSA. The length of the CDR3 is 15 residues.

The rearrangement links TRBV10-2 to TRBJ1-2; a possible D gene is TRBD1 (5 bases). Germline values: CDR1 WSHSY, CDR2 SAAADI. V was trimmed by 8 bases and J by 4 bases, leaving 8 bases between them. CDR3 length equals 11 residues. The CDR3 is CASADSYGYTF. CDR3 bases: TGCGCCAGCGCCGACAGCTATGGCTACACCTTC.

The chain has TRBV4-2 and TRBJ2-5, with 7 positions matching TRBD1. J was trimmed by 3 bases and V by 4 bases; bases with no gene match: 14. This CDR3 spans 17 amino acids. Per germline, CDR1 LGHNA and CDR2 YNFKEQ. CDR3 DNA sequence: TGTGCCAGCAGCCTTATCTTTAGCAGAGGGGGCGAAGAGACCCAGTACTTC. Its translation: CASSLIFSRGGEETQYF.

This chain connects TRBV7-9 to TRBJ2-5, with TRBD1 identical over 9 bases. The end of the DNA is better explained by TRBJ2-7, so the J call may be wrong. This CDR3 contains 14 residues. Germline loops: CDR1 SEHNR, CDR2 FQNEAQ (reference sequence). The CDR3 protein is CASSLRTGADEQYF. CDR3 coding DNA: TGTGCCAGCAGCCTACGGACAGGGGCGGACGAGCAGTACTTC.

The genes are TRBV15 and TRBJ1-6; TRBD1 matches 11 bases. This CDR3 contains 15 residues. Germline assignment: CDR1 LNHNV and CDR2 YYDKDF (reference sequence). V trimming: 3 bases; J trimming: 7 bases; junction bases outside the gene matches: 2. This chain's CDR3 is CATSRRTGGNSPLHF. The CDR3 bases are TGTGCCACCAGCAGGAGGACAGGGGGCAATTCACCCCTCCACTTT.

The rearrangement joins TRBV19 to TRBJ1-1; 7 bases agree with TRBD1. Germline CDR1 and CDR2: LNHDA and SQIVND (reference sequence). Trimming removed 4 bases from V and 5 bases from J; junction bases left unmatched: 13. This CDR3 is 16 amino acids long. The CDR3 protein is CASSTLYGGGRTEAFF. CDR3 in DNA: TGTGCCAGTAGTACACTCTACGGAGGGGGCAGGACTGAAGCTTTCTTT.

Notes on this clone: In the same sample, other DNA sequences code for this CDR3. The V and J genes are TRBV5-5 and TRBJ1-6; 8 bases are shared with TRBD1. V lost 2 bases, J lost 9 bases, and 4 bases stayed unmatched. Per the germline V gene, CDR1 is SGHKS and CDR2 is YYEKEE (reference sequence). This CDR3 contains 14 residues. CDR3 bases: TGTGCCAGCAGCTTAGAGACAGGGGCTTCACCCCTCCACTTT. Translated: CASSLETGASPLHF.

The gene calls are TRBV5-1 and TRBJ1-4, with 7 bases aligning to TRBD1. Germline-derived CDR1 and CDR2 are SGHRS and YFSETQ. The CDR3 is 14 residues long. V shed 5 bases and J 2 bases; nucleotides not matched to a gene: 3. The DNA for the CDR3 is TGCGCCAGCAGAGGAGGGGGCACTAATGAAAAACTGTTTTTT. It yields the protein CASRGGGTNEKLFF.

The V and J genes are TRBV27 and TRBJ2-7; TRBD1 agrees at 7 bases. The V segment lost 5 bases and the J segment 4 bases; nucleotides outside the gene matches: 11. The germline gives CDR1 MNHEY, CDR2 SMNVEV (reference sequence). This CDR3 region has 15 residues. The CDR3 bases are TGTGCCAGCAGTCTACAGGGGTTCCCGTCTTACGAGCAGTACTTC. Its protein product is CASSLQGFPSYEQYF.

The chain links TRBV5-8 to TRBJ1-6; TRBD1 aligns across 7 bases. The CDR3 is made up of 14 amino acids. With V trimmed by 4 bases and J by 10 bases, 8 bases remained unmatched. The germline gives CDR1 SGHTS, CDR2 YDEGEE. The CDR3 reads CASSPGQERSPLHF. The DNA for the CDR3 is TGTGCCAGCAGCCCAGGACAGGAACGGTCACCCCTCCACTTT.

The rearrangement links TRBV7-2 to TRBJ2-2; the D is unclear. The CDR3 is 13 residues long. Germline V gives CDR1 SGHTA, CDR2 FQGNSA. Between the trimmed V and J ends, which lost 6 bases and 6 bases, there was a span of 11 bases. The chain's CDR3 is CASRPHSPGELFF. The CDR3 nucleotides read TGTGCCAGCAGGCCGCACTCGCCCGGGGAGCTGTTTTTT.

The rearrangement joins TRBV11-3 to TRBJ2-5; TRBD2 aligns across 8 bases. V was pared by 5 bases and J by 3 bases, with 5 bases of the junction left unmatched. Per germline, CDR1 SGHNT and CDR2 YENEEA. The CDR3 is 14 residues long. CDR3 amino acids: CASSPSGGEETQYF. The CDR3 nucleotides read TGTGCCAGCAGCCCCTCGGGAGGGGAAGAGACCCAGTACTTC. Combining the CDR3 with reference TRBV11-3 and TRBJ2-5 gives the whole variable domain EAGVVQSPRYKIIEKKQPVAFWCNPISGHNTLYWYLQNLGQGPELLIRYENEEAVDDSQLPKDRFSAERLKGVDSTLKIQPAELGDSAVYLCASSPSGGEETQYFGPGTRLLVL.

The rearrangement links TRBV4-1 to TRBJ2-5; 9 positions match TRBD2. V lost 8 bases to trimming and J lost 4 bases; unmatched junction nucleotides: 11. Germline V gene data show CDR1 as MGHRA and CDR2 as YSYEKL. The CDR3 is 15 residues long. CDR3 nucleotide sequence: TGCGCCAGCGGAAAGTTAGCGGGAGAGGGAGAGACCCAGTACTTC. It yields the protein CASGKLAGEGETQYF.

This clone ranks as medium-sized in terms of frequency. V gene TRBV7-3 combines with J gene TRBJ1-5; 9 nucleotides align to TRBD1. V was clipped by 4 bases and J by 6 bases; unmatched bases: 1. CDR1 and CDR2 (germline): SGHTA, FQGTGA. The CDR3 sequence is 13 residues long. In DNA form, the CDR3 reads TGTGCCAGCAGCTCGGGACAGGGTCAGCCCCAGCATTTT. Translating gives CASSSGQGQPQHF.

The chain carries TRBV4-1 and TRBJ2-1; a possible D gene is TRBD2 (5 bases). Germline V gene data show CDR1 as MGHRA and CDR2 as YSYEKL. This CDR3 spans 15 amino acids. The ends were cut back, 0 bases at V and 6 bases at J, with 12 bases in the middle. The CDR3 region is CASSQEFASSNEQFF. DNA for the CDR3: TGCGCCAGCAGCCAAGAATTCGCTAGCAGCAATGAGCAGTTCTTC.

This rearrangement joins TRBV19 to TRBJ2-1, with D hard to call. The V and J ends lost 0 bases and 15 bases respectively, with 18 bases between them. The CDR3 totals 14 residues. Germline-derived CDR1 and CDR2 are LNHDA and SQIVND (reference sequence). The DNA of the CDR3 is TGTGCCAGTAGTATAGATTCCCAGAAAAACAGCCGGTTCTTC. Translating it yields CASSIDSQKNSRFF.

V usage is TRBV28 and J usage is TRBJ2-7; 10 bases are shared with TRBD2. The germline CDR1 and CDR2 sequences are MDHEN and SYDVKM. V was clipped by 6 bases and J by 2 bases; unmatched bases: 7. The CDR3 sequence is 15 residues long. The CDR3 DNA follows: TGTGCCAGCAGGAGTACCGGGACTAGCGCCTACGAGCAGTACTTC. It yields the protein CASRSTGTSAYEQYF.

The chain links TRBV5-6 to TRBJ1-2; D is uncertain. Germline CDR1 reads SGHDT; CDR2 reads YYEEEE. The CDR3 contains 15 residues. Trimming removed 3 bases from V and 6 bases from J, with 18 bases in between. The CDR3 loop is CASSWRGGQNHGYTF. CDR3 DNA sequence: TGTGCCAGCAGCTGGCGAGGAGGGCAAAACCATGGCTACACCTTC.